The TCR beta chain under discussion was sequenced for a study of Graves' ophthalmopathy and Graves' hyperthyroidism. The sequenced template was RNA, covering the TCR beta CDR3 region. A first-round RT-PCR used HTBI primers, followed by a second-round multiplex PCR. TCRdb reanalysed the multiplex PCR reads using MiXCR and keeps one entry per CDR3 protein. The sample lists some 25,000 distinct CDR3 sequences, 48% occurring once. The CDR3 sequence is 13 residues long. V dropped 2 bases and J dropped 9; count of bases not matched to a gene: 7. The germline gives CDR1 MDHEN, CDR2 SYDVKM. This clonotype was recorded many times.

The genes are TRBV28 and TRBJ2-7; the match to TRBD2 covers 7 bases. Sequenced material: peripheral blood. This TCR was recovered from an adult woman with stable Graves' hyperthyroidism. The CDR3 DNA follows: TGTGCCAGCAGTTTAGGGTGGGGGGGGTGGCAGTACTTC. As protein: CASSLGWGGWQYF.